These 14 T cell receptor beta chains originate from one sample sequenced in a study of T cell responses to AZD1222 COVID-19 vaccine. Repertoires were generated with immunoSEQ multiplex PCR, while TCRdb's copy carries only in-frame clones and drops some. The sample lists about 150,000 clones; about nine tenths were seen once. The sequences come from peripheral blood, collected 28 days after the second AZD1222 dose. The receptor source for this set is an adult who received the AZD1222 COVID-19 vaccine.

The chain is built from TRBV27 and TRBJ2-2, with 8 bases fitting TRBD1. From germline, CDR1 is MNHEY and CDR2 SMNVEV (reference sequence). The CDR3 contains 15 residues. Trimming at V came to 2 bases and at J to 4 bases, leaving 3 bases not matched to a gene. The CDR3 DNA is TGTGCCAGCAGTTTAGGGACAGGAGCCACCGGGGAGCTGTTTTTT. This sequence encodes CASSLGTGATGELFF.

The chain combines TRBV15 with TRBJ2-7; no clear D. The V gene lost 3 bases and the J gene lost 3 bases, with 12 bases spanning the gap. CDR3 size: 14 residues. Germline loops: CDR1 LNHNV, CDR2 YYDKDF (reference sequence). CDR3: CATSSSSADYEQYF. For the CDR3, the DNA is TGTGCCACCAGCAGTTCGAGCGCGGACTACGAGCAGTACTTC.

The chain recombines TRBV21-1 with TRBJ1-1; the table's D call, TRBD1, was not checked against the DNA. TRBV21-1 is a listed pseudogene. The length of the CDR3 is 14 residues. As DNA, the CDR3 is TGTGCCAGCAACCGGCAAGACAGGTTTCAGGAAGCTTTCTTT. This gives the protein CASNRQDRFQEAFF.

This chain uses TRBV6-5 with TRBJ2-3; TRBD2 matches at 9 bases. Germline V CDR1 and CDR2: MNHEY, SVGAGI. With V trimmed by 6 bases and J by 7 bases, 5 bases remained unmatched. The CDR3 length is 13 residues. The CDR3 DNA sequence: TGTGCCAGCAGGGAGCGGGAGGCGAATACGCAGTATTTT. Protein: CASREREANTQYF.

The rearrangement joins TRBV27 to TRBJ2-3, with unresolved D. The CDR3 consists of 14 residues. V was cut by 6 bases and J by 4 bases, with 14 bases left in between. CDR1 and CDR2 (germline): MNHEY, SMNVEV (reference sequence). The CDR3, as DNA: TGTGCCAGCAGCTCCAATCCGCCCGCAGATACGCAGTATTTT. It is translated as CASSSNPPADTQYF.

This clone was detected once. This rearrangement joins TRBV2 to TRBJ2-7; TRBD1 might be the D (6 bases). CDR3 length: 14 amino acids. The V gene's germline CDR1 is SNHLY and CDR2 FYNNEI. Trimming pared 7 bases from V and 3 bases from J, leaving 16 bases between. The CDR3 loop is CASKLWQGHYEQYF. For the CDR3, the DNA is TGTGCCAGCAAGTTGTGGCAGGGGCACTACGAGCAGTACTTC.

CDR3 sequence reads: CASRTAPVTGELFF. The CDR3 nucleotides are TGCGCCAGCAGGACAGCCCCGGTCACCGGGGAGCTGTTTTTT. This chain links TRBV10-2 with TRBJ2-2; D is possibly TRBD1 (5 bases). The V and J ends lost 6 bases and 4 bases respectively, with 12 bases between them. The germline CDR1 and CDR2 sequences are WSHSY and SAAADI. CDR3 length: 14 amino acids.

The chain is built from TRBV14 and TRBJ1-1; no definite D call. Trimming took off 1 base at V and 1 base at J, with 10 bases between the two ends. Germline V gene data show CDR1 as SGHDN and CDR2 as FVKESK. The CDR3 length is 15 residues. The CDR3 sequence is CASSQGRRSNTEAFF. DNA for the CDR3: TGTGCCAGCAGCCAAGGGAGACGGTCGAACACTGAAGCTTTCTTT.

This clone appeared once. The chain couples TRBV10-1 to TRBJ2-1; TRBD1 is a possible D gene (5 bases). This CDR3 is 14 amino acids long. Germline-derived CDR1 and CDR2 are WNHNN and SYGVQD (reference sequence). V lost 0 bases, J lost 6 bases, and 9 bases lay in between. CDR3: CASSESRRGNEQFF. The CDR3, as DNA: TGCGCCAGCAGTGAGTCCCGAAGGGGCAATGAGCAGTTCTTC.

The sample holds one count of this clone. This chain uses TRBV28 with TRBJ1-2; D is undetermined. The CDR3 is 12 amino acids. Trimming stripped 5 bases from V and 2 bases from J, with 6 bases between. Germline CDR1 MDHEN, CDR2 SYDVKM. CDR3 nucleotides: TGTGCCAGCAGTCCTGGGAACTATGGCTACACCTTC. Protein: CASSPGNYGYTF.

This chain uses TRBV7-8 with TRBJ2-1; 7 nucleotides agree with TRBD2. CDR1 SGHVS and CDR2 FQNEAQ come from the germline V gene. Trimming took 6 bases from V and 2 from J; bases not matched to a gene: 16. The CDR3 covers 18 residues. CDR3 loop: CASSATPPRERTYNEQFF. The CDR3 DNA sequence: TGTGCCAGCAGTGCAACCCCGCCGCGGGAGAGAACCTACAATGAGCAGTTCTTC. Drawing the rest from reference TRBV7-8 and TRBJ2-1, the complete variable domain is GAGVSQSPRYKVAKRGQDVALRCDPISGHVSLFWYQQALGQGPEFLTYFQNEAQLDKSGLPSDRFFAERPEGSVSTLKIQRTQQEDSAVYLCASSATPPRERTYNEQFFGPGTRLTVL.

The J gene is TRBJ2-7, the V gene TRBV9; 9 nucleotides match TRBD2. Germline V CDR1 and CDR2: SGDLS, YYNGEE. Germline trimming cut 0 bases from V and 2 bases from J; bases unmatched to any gene: 3. The length of the CDR3 is 15 residues. CDR3 DNA: TGTGCCAGCAGCGTAGGCGGGAGGGACACCTACGAGCAGTACTTC. Protein: CASSVGGRDTYEQYF.

The chain is built from TRBV6-2 or TRBV6-3 and TRBJ2-5; tentatively, D is TRBD1 or TRBD2 (5 bases each). CDR3 length equals 15 residues. V was shortened by 6 bases and J by 5 bases, with 19 bases between the two germline ends. Germline CDR1 is MNHEY and CDR2 is SVGEGT. The CDR3 nucleotides read TGTGCCAGCAGCCATCCGGGACGGACGGGGGAGACCCAGTACTTC. It encodes CASSHPGRTGETQYF.

V gene TRBV5-1 combines with J gene TRBJ1-2; no clear D gene. This CDR3 has 16 amino acids. V was cut by 5 bases and J by 4 bases, with 21 bases left in between. Germline loops: CDR1 SGHRS, CDR2 YFSETQ. This CDR3 reads CASSNGNSPNSYGYTF. The CDR3 DNA follows: TGCGCCAGCAGTAACGGGAACAGCCCGAATAGCTATGGCTACACCTTC. Complete variable domain (other parts from reference TRBV5-1 and TRBJ1-2): KAGVTQTPRYLIKTRGQQVTLSCSPISGHRSVSWYQQTPGQGLQFLFEYFSETQRNKGNFPGRFSGRQFSNSRSEMNVSTLELGDSALYLCASSNGNSPNSYGYTFGSGTRLTVV.